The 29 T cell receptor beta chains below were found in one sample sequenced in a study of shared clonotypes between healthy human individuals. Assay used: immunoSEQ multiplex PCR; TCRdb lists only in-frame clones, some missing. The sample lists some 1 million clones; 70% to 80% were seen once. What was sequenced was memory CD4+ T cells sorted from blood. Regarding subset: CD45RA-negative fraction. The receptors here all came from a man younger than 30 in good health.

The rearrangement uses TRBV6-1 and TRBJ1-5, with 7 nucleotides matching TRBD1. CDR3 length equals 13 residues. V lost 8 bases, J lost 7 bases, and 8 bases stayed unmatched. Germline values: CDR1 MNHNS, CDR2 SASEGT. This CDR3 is CASQGGVGQPQHF. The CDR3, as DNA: TGTGCCAGCCAAGGGGGCGTCGGGCAGCCCCAGCATTTT.

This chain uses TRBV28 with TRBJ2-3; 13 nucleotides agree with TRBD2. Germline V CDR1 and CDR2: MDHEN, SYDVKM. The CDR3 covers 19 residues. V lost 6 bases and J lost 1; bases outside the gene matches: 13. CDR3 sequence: CASSRLTSGGAHRTDTQYF. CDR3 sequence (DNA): TGTGCCAGCAGCCGCCTTACTAGCGGGGGGGCCCACCGCACAGATACGCAGTATTTT.

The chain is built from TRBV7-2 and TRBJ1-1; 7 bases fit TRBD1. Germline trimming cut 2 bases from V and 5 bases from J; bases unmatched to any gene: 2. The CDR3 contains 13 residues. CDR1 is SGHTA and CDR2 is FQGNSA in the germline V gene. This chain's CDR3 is CASSLQGGTEAFF. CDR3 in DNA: TGTGCCAGCAGCTTACAGGGGGGGACTGAAGCTTTCTTT.

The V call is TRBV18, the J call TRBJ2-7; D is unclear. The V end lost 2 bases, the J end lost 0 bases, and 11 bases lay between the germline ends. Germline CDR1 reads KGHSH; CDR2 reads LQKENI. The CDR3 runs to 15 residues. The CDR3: CASSPTFQASYEQYF. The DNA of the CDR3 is TGTGCCAGCTCACCAACGTTCCAGGCCTCCTACGAGCAGTACTTC.

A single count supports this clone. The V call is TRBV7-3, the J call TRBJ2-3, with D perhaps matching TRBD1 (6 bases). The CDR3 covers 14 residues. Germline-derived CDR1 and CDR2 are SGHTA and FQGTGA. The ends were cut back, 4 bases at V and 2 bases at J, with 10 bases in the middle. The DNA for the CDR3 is TGTGCCAGCAGCTACGACAGGTACACAGATACGCAGTATTTT. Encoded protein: CASSYDRYTDTQYF.

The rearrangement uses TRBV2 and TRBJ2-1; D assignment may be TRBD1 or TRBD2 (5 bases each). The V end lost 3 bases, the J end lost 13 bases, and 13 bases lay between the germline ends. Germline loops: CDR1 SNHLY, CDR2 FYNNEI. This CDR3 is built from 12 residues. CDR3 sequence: CASSEDSGPQFF. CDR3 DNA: TGTGCCAGCAGTGAGGATTCGGGACCCCAGTTCTTC.

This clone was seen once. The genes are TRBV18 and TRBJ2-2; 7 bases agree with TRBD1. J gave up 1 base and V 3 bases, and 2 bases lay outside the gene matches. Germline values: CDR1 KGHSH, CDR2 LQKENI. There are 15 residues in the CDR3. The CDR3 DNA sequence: TGTGCCAGCTCACCTTGGACAGGGAACACCGGGGAGCTGTTTTTT. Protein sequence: CASSPWTGNTGELFF.

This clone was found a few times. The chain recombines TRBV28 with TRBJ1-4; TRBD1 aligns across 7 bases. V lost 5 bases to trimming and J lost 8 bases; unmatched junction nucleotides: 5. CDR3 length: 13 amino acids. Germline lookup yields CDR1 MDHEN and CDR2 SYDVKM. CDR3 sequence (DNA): TGTGCCAGCAGTAAAGGGACAGCAGAAAAACTGTTTTTT. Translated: CASSKGTAEKLFF.

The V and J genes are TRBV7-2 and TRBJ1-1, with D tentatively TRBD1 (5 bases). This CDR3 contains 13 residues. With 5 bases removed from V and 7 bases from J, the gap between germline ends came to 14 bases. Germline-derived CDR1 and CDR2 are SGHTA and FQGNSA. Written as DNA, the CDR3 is TGTGCCAGCAGCAGGGACGGCTACTTTGAAGCTTTCTTT. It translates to CASSRDGYFEAFF.

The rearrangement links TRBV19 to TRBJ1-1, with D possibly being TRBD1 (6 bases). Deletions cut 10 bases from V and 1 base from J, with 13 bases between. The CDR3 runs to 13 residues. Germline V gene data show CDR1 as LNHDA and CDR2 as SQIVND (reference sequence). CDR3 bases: TGTGCCACAAAGGGGACATCGAACACTGAAGCTTTCTTT. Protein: CATKGTSNTEAFF.

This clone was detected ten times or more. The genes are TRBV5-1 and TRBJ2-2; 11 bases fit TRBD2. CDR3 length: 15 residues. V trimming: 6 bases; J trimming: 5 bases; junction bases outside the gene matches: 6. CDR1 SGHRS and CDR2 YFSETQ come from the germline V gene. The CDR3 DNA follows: TGCGCCAGCAAGCTGGCTAGCGGGGGGACCGGGGAGCTGTTTTTT. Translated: CASKLASGGTGELFF. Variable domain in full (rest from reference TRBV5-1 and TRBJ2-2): KAGVTQTPRYLIKTRGQQVTLSCSPISGHRSVSWYQQTPGQGLQFLFEYFSETQRNKGNFPGRFSGRQFSNSRSEMNVSTLELGDSALYLCASKLASGGTGELFFGEGSRLTVL.

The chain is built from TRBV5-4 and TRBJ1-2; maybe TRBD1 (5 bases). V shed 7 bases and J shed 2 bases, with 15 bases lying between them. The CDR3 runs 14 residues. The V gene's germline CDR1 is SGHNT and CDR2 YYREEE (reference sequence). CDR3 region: CASRSGAGNYGYTF. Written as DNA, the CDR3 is TGTGCCAGCCGATCTGGGGCAGGGAACTATGGCTACACCTTC.

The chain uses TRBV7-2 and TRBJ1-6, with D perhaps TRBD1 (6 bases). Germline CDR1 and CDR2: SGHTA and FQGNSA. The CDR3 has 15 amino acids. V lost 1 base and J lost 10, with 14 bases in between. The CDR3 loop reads CASSLGVGGGSPLHF. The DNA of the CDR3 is TGTGCCAGCAGCTTAGGAGTCGGGGGCGGATCACCCCTCCACTTT.

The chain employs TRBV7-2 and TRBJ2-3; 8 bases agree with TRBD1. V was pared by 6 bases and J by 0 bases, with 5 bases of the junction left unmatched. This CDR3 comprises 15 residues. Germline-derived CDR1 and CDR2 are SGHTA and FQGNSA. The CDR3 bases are TGTGCCAGCAGTCGGACAGGGCGAAGCACAGATACGCAGTATTTT. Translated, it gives CASSRTGRSTDTQYF.

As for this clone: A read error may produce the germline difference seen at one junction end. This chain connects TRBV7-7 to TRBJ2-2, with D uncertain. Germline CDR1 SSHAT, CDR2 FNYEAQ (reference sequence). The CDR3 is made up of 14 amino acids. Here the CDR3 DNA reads TGTGCTAGCAGCTTTGGGTTCGGGACCGGGGAGCTGTTTTTT. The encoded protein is CASSFGFGTGELFF.

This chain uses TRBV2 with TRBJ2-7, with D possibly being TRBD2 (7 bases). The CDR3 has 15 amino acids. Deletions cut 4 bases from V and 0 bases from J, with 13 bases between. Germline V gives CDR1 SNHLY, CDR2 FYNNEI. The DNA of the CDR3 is TGTGCCAGCAGTGGGGGGGGCGGAATCTCCTACGAGCAGTACTTC. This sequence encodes CASSGGGGISYEQYF.

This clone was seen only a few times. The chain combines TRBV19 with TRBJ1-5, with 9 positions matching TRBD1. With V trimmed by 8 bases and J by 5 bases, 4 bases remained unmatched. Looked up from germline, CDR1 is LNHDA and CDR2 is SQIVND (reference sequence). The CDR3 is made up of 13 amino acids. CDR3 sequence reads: CASQDRGDQPQHF. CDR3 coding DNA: TGTGCCAGTCAGGACAGGGGAGATCAGCCCCAGCATTTT.

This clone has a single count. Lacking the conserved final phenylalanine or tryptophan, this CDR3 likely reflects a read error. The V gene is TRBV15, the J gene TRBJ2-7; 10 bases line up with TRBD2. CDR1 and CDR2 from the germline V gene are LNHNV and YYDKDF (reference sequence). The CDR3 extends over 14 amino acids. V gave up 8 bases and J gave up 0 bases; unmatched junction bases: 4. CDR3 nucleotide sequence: TGTGCCACCCGGGCTAGCGGGAGCTCCTACGAGCAGTACCTC. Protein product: CATRASGSSYEQYL.

CDR3 nucleotide sequence: TGTGCCATCAGTGAGTCAAGGAGGGGGGCCTTAGAAGATACGCAGTATTTT. Protein product: CAISESRRGALEDTQYF. This chain joins TRBV10-3 and TRBJ2-3; perhaps D is TRBD1 or TRBD2 (6 bases each). Germline V gene data show CDR1 as ENHRY and CDR2 as SYGVKD. This CDR3 is built from 17 residues. Trimming removed 0 bases from V and 5 bases from J, with 18 bases in between.

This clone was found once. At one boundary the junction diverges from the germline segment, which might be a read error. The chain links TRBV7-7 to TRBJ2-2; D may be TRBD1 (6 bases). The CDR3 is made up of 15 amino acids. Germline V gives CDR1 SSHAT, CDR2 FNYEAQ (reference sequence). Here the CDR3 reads CASSHSTGNTGELFF. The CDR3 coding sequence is TGTGCTAGCAGCCATTCGACAGGAAACACCGGGGAGCTGTTTTTT.

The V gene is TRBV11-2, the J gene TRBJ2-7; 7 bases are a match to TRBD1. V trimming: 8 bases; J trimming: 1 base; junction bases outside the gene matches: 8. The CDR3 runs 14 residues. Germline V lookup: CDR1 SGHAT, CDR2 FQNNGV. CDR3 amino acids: CASRLSRGSYEQYF. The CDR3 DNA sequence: TGTGCCAGCCGCCTTTCCAGGGGGTCCTACGAGCAGTACTTC. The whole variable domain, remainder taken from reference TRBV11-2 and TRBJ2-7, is EAGVAQSPRYKIIEKRQSVAFWCNPISGHATLYWYQQILGQGPKLLIQFQNNGVVDDSQLPKDRFSAERLKGVDSTLKIQPAKLEDSAVYLCASRLSRGSYEQYFGPGTRLTVT.

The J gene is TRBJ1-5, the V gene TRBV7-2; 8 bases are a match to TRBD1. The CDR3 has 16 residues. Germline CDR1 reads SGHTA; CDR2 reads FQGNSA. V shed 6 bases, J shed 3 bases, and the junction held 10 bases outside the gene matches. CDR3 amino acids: CASSLKPDRVNQPQHF. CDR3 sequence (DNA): TGTGCCAGCAGTTTAAAGCCGGACAGGGTCAATCAGCCCCAGCATTTT.

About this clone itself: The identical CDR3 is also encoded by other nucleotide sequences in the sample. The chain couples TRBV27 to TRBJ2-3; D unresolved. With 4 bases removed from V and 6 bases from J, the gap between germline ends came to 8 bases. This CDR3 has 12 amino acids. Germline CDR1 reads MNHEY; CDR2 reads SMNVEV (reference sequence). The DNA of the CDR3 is TGTGCCAGCAGTTCCCCCGGCGATACGCAGTATTTT. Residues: CASSSPGDTQYF.

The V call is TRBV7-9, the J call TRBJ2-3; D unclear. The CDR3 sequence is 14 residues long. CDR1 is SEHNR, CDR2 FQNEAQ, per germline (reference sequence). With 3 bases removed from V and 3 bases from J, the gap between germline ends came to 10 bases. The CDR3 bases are TGTGCCAGCAGCTTCGACCTAAATACAGATACGCAGTATTTT. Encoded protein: CASSFDLNTDTQYF.

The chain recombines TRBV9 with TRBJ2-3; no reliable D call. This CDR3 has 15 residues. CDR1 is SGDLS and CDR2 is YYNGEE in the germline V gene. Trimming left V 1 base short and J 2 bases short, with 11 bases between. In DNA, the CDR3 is TGTGCCAGCAGCGTACCCTACTCTAACACAGATACGCAGTATTTT. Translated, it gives CASSVPYSNTDTQYF.

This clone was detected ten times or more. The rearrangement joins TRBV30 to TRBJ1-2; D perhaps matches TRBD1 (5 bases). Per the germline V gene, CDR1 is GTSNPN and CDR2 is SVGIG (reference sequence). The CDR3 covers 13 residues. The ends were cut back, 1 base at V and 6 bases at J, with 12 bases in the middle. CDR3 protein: CAWSAVRENGYTF. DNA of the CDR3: TGTGCCTGGAGTGCGGTCAGGGAGAATGGCTACACCTTC. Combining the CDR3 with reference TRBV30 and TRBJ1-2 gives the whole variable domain SQTIHQWPATLVQPVGSPLSLECTVEGTSNPNLYWYRQAAGRGLQLLFYSVGIGQISSEVPQNLSASRPQDRQFILSSKKLLLSDSGFYLCAWSAVRENGYTFGSGTRLTVV.

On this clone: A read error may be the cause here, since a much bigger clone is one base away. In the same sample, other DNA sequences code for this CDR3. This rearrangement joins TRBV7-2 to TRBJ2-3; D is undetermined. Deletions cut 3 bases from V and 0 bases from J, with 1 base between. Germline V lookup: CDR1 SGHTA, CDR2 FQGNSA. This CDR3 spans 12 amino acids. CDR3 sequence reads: CASSFSTDTQYF. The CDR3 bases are TGTGCCAGCAGCTTTAGCACAGATACGCAGTATTTT.

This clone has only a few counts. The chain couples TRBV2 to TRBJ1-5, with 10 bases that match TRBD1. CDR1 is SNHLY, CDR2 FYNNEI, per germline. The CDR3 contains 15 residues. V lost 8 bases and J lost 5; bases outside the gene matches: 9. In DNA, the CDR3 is TGTGCCAGCCGACCGGGACAGGGGACCTATCAGCCCCAGCATTTT. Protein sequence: CASRPGQGTYQPQHF.

The CDR3 nucleotides read TGTGCCAGCAGCTTAGTAGTGGGGGACCCGGACTCGCCTTTCTTT. This codes for CASSLVVGDPDSPFF. The chain recombines TRBV7-2 with TRBJ1-1; D is perhaps TRBD1 (5 bases). The CDR3 has 15 amino acids. Trimming shortened V by 1 base and J by 12 bases, and 21 bases separated the two germline ends. CDR1 and CDR2 from the germline V gene are SGHTA and FQGNSA.